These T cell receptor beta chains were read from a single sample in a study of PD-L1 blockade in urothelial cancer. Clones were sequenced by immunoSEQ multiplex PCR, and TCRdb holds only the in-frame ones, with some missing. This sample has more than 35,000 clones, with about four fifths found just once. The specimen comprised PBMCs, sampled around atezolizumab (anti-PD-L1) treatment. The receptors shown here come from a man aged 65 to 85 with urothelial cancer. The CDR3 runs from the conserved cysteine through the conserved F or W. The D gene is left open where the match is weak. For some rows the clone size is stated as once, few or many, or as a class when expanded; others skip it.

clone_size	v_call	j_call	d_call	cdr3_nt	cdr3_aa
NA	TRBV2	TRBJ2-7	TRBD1	TGTGCCAGCAGTGCCCCCGGGGACAGGCTCTACGAGCAGTACTTC	CASSAPGDRLYEQYF
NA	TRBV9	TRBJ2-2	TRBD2	TGTGCCAGCAGCGTAGGAGCGGGAGGGGCCGGGGAGCTGTTTTTT	CASSVGAGGAGELFF
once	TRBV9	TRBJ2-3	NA	TGTGCCAGCAGCGCCCACTGGGGGGAGACAGATACGCAGTATTTT	CASSAHWGETDTQYF
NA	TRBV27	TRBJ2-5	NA	TGTGCCAGCTCGGGACTTGGGGAAGAGACCCAGTACTTC	CASSGLGEETQYF
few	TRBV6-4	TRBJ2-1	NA	TGTGCCAGCAGACAGGGTGGGCACAATGAGCAGTTCTTC	CASRQGGHNEQFF
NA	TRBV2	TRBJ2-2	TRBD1	TGTGCCAGCGACGGGACAGGAGGCACCGGGGAGCTGTTTTTT	CASDGTGGTGELFF
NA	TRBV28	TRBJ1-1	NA	TGTGCCAGCACCCCCCTAGTAGGACAGTCGAACACTGAAGCTTTCTTT	CASTPLVGQSNTEAFF
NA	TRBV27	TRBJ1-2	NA	TGTGCCAGCAGTTTAGACATACAGTATGGCTACACCTTC	CASSLDIQYGYTF
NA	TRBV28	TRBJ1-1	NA	TGTGCCAGCAGCGAAGCGGCCAGGGAGGCCACTGAAGCTTTCTTT	CASSEAAREATEAFF
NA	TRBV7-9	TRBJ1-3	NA	TGTGCCAGCAGCTTAACCGGCAGGCCGAACTCTGGAAACACCATATATTTT	CASSLTGRPNSGNTIYF
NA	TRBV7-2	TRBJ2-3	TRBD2	TGTGCCAGCAGCTTCCGCAGCGGGGTTTGGGTCCGCACCCCAGATACGCAGTATTTT	CASSFRSGVWVRTPDTQYF
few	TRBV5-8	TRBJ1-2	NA	TGTGCCAGCAGCTTGGGGCAGGGAAAAACTAACTATGGCTACACCTTC	CASSLGQGKTNYGYTF
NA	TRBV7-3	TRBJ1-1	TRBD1	TGTGCCAGCAGCCTCCGGGACAGGGGGACTGAAGCTTTCTTT	CASSLRDRGTEAFF
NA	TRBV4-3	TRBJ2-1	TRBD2	TGCGCCAGCAGCCAAGCCTGGAGCGGGAGTTACAATGAGCAGTTCTTC	CASSQAWSGSYNEQFF
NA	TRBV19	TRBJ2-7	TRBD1	TGTGCCAGTAGTATGGGGACAGGGTCCTACGAGCAGTACTTC	CASSMGTGSYEQYF
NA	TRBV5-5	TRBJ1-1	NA	TGTGCCAGCAGCTGGACAGACACGAACACTGAAGCTTTCTTT	CASSWTDTNTEAFF
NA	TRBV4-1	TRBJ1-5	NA	TGCGCCAGCAGCCAAGACAGGGTGTTAAGCAATCAGCCCCAGCATTTT	CASSQDRVLSNQPQHF
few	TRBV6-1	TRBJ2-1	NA	TGTGCCAGCAGGGGGCTCGGGGGCTCCTACAATGAGCAGTTCTTC	CASRGLGGSYNEQFF
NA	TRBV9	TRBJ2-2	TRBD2	TGTGCCAGCAGCGTAGTTGCGGGGGGTAACACCGGGGAGCTGTTTTTT	CASSVVAGGNTGELFF
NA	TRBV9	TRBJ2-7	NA	TGTGCCAGCGGCGTAGGGGCTCCCTACGAGCAGTACTTC	CASGVGAPYEQYF
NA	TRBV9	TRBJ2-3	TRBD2	TGTGCCAGCAGCGTAGATTCACTAGCGGGAGGGGATACGCAGTATTTT	CASSVDSLAGGDTQYF
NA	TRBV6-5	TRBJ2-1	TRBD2	TGTGCCAGCAGTTACTCGTCGGGTAGCGGGATGGGTGAGCAGTTCTTC	CASSYSSGSGMGEQFF
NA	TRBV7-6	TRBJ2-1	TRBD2	TGTGCCAGCAGCCAAGATCTAGCGGGCGCCTACAATGAGCAGTTCTTC	CASSQDLAGAYNEQFF
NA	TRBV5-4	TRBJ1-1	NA	TGTGCCAGCAGCCCTTCGATCCGGTGGACTGAAGCTTTCTTT	CASSPSIRWTEAFF
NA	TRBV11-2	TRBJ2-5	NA	TGTGCCAGCAGCCCATCGACGGGGACCCAGTACTTC	CASSPSTGTQYF
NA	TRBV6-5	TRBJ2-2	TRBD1	TGTGCCAGCAGTTACCGGACAGGGGGTAGCACCGGGGAGCTGTTTTTT	CASSYRTGGSTGELFF
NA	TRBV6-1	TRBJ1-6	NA	TGTGCCAGCAGTGAAAGGGGACTAAATTCACCCCTCCACTTT	CASSERGLNSPLHF
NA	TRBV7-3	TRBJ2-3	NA	TGTGCCAGCAGCTCCGGCGGGAAGAGCACAGATACGCAGTATTTT	CASSSGGKSTDTQYF
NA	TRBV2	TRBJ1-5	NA	TGTGCCAGCAGTGAAGAAGAACAGGGAAGCAATCAGCCCCAGCATTTT	CASSEEEQGSNQPQHF
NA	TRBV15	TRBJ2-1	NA	TGTGCCACCAGCAGGGCCGGGACTCAAAAGGATGAGCAGTTCTTC	CATSRAGTQKDEQFF
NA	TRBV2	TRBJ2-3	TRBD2	TGTGCCAGCAGTGAGAGGCAGGGGGCAAGAGCTAGCGGGAGGGCCCCCTGGAATACGCAGTATTTT	CASSERQGARASGRAPWNTQYF
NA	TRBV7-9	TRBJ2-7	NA	TGTGCCAGCAGCCCCCAGGGGGGACCCTACGAGCAGTACTTC	CASSPQGGPYEQYF
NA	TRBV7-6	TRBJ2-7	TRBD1	TGTGCCAGCAGCCTACAGGGGGAGAGGGGCGAGCAGTACTTC	CASSLQGERGEQYF
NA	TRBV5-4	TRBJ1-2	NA	TGTGCCAGCAGCTTGGTTGGAGGGCAAGGCTACACCTTC	CASSLVGGQGYTF
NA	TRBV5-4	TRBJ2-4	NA	TGTGCCAGCAGCTTGGGCGAAGGACTTTTAGCCAAAAACATTCAGTACTTC	CASSLGEGLLAKNIQYF
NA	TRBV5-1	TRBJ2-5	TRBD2	TGCGCCAGCCGCCCGACTAGCGGGAGTCACGAGACCCAGTACTTC	CASRPTSGSHETQYF
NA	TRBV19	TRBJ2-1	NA	TGTGCCAGTAGTGGAAGCAGCGTGTCCTACAATGAGCAGTTCTTC	CASSGSSVSYNEQFF
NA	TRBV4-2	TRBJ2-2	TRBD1	TGTGCCAGCAGCCAAGCCTCTCCGGGACAGGGGATTAACGGGGAGCTGTTTTTT	CASSQASPGQGINGELFF
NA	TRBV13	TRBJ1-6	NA	TGTGCCAGCAGCTTAAGTGGAGTCAGCTCCTATAATTCACCCCTCCACTTT	CASSLSGVSSYNSPLHF
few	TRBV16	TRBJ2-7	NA	TGTGCCAGCAGCCAGGGGCCCTACGAGCAGTACTTC	CASSQGPYEQYF
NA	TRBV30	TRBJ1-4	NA	TGTGCCTGGGCAGGGAAAGCCGCAACTAATGAAAAACTGTTTTTT	CAWAGKAATNEKLFF
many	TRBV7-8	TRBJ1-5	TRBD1	TGTGCCAGCAGCTTGGCCAACAGGGGTAATCAGCCCCAGCATTTT	CASSLANRGNQPQHF
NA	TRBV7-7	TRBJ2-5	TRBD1	TGTGCCAGCAGCTTAGATACAGGGGGCGAAGAGACCCAGTACTTC	CASSLDTGGEETQYF
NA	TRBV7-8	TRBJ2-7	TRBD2	TGTGCCAGCAGCCTAGGGACTAGCGCCTACGAGCAGTACTTC	CASSLGTSAYEQYF
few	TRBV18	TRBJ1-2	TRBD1	TGTGCCAGCTCACCAGCTCGGGACAGGGATCCCTACTTC	CASSPARDRDPYF
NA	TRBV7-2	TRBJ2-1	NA	TGTGCCAGCAGCTTTCGGGTCAATGAGCAGTTCTTC	CASSFRVNEQFF
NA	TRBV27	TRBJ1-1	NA	TGTGCCAGCACCCCTTGGGCAGGGAAGGGCACTGAAGCTTTCTTT	CASTPWAGKGTEAFF
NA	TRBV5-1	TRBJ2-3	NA	TGCGCCAGCAGCTCGGGGGACAGGACTAGCGGCACAGATACGCAGTATTTT	CASSSGDRTSGTDTQYF
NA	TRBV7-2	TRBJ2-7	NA	TGTGCCAGCAGCTTTACAGGTTACAACGAGCAGTACTTC	CASSFTGYNEQYF
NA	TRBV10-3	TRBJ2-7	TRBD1	TGTGCCATCGGAGGGGGACAGGGCTACGAGCAGTACTTC	CAIGGGQGYEQYF